The next 27 T cell receptor beta chains were all read from a single sample in a study of T cells after yellow fever vaccination (dated by TCRdb to the late 2010s). Library creation used 5' RACE. The run used an Illumina HiSeq 2500. Using fastp at Q25 and MiXCR, TCRdb reprocessed the public reads and kept productive beta chains. Each CDR3 protein gets just one entry, which takes the most common genes and DNA from the rows behind it. A total of 120,000 to 150,000 distinct CDR3 sequences appear in this sample, 7.7% of them only once. Clones ranked in the top ten supply roughly 0.77% of the sample. Interpreted using the paper, the treatment or condition label stands for: live attenuated yellow fever vaccine strain. Source: CD4+ T cells sorted from PBMCs, taken 5 days after the yellow fever booster vaccination. Receptors were obtained from a man in his thirties or forties who received the YFV17D yellow fever vaccine.

This clonotype was detected ten times or more. This chain uses TRBV7-9 with TRBJ2-3, with 8 positions matching TRBD1. The CDR3 totals 14 residues. Germline-derived CDR1 and CDR2 are SEHNR and FQNEAQ (reference sequence). The V and J ends lost 6 bases and 5 bases, in that order; junction bases with no gene match: 7. The CDR3: CASRVGQVGDTQYF. CDR3 sequence (DNA): TGTGCCAGCAGGGTGGGACAGGTTGGAGATACGCAGTATTTT.

The rearrangement links TRBV20-1 to TRBJ2-1; D ambiguous. V lost 3 bases to trimming and J lost 5 bases, with 17 bases between them. Germline V gene sequence: CDR1 DFQATT, CDR2 SNEGSKA (reference sequence). The CDR3 length is 15 residues. The CDR3 sequence: CSARAPSGRDNEQFF. In nucleotides, the CDR3 is TGCAGTGCTAGGGCCCCCTCGGGCCGAGACAATGAGCAGTTCTTC.

This clonotype was found many times. V gene TRBV27 combines with J gene TRBJ2-6, with unresolved D. The CDR3 totals 16 residues. Between the trimmed V and J ends, which lost 3 bases and 0 bases, there was a span of 9 bases. Germline V lookup: CDR1 MNHEY, CDR2 SMNVEV (reference sequence). CDR3 sequence (DNA): TGTGCCAGCAGTTTCGAGTTTGGCTCTGGGGCCAACGTCCTGACTTTC. It yields the protein CASSFEFGSGANVLTF.

This clonotype has more than one count but fewer than ten. V is TRBV5-4 and J is TRBJ2-1; 8 positions match TRBD2. This CDR3 has 15 amino acids. Trimming removed 4 bases from V and 4 bases from J; junction bases left unmatched: 7. The germline gives CDR1 SGHNT, CDR2 YYREEE (reference sequence). The CDR3 sequence: CASSPLSGAYNEQFF. The CDR3 nucleotides are TGTGCCAGCAGCCCCCTTAGCGGGGCGTACAATGAGCAGTTCTTC.

In its sample, this clonotype was seen many times. The rearrangement links TRBV9 to TRBJ2-7; D gene unclear. Germline lookup yields CDR1 SGDLS and CDR2 YYNGEE. The V and J ends lost 0 bases and 5 bases respectively, with 6 bases between them. The CDR3 covers 12 residues. The CDR3 loop reads CASSVGWDEQYF. DNA for the CDR3: TGTGCCAGCAGCGTAGGCTGGGACGAGCAGTACTTC. Variable domain in full (rest from reference TRBV9 and TRBJ2-7): DSGVTQTPKHLITATGQRVTLRCSPRSGDLSVYWYQQSLDQGLQFLIQYYNGEERAKGNILERFSAQQFPDLHSELNLSSLELGDSALYFCASSVGWDEQYFGPGTRLTVT.

The sample holds many counts of this clonotype. V is TRBV5-4 and J is TRBJ2-7, with D unclear. V gave up 3 bases and J gave up 5 bases, with 9 bases separating them. Per germline, CDR1 SGHNT and CDR2 YYREEE (reference sequence). The CDR3 contains 12 residues. The CDR3: CASSYMENEQYF. For the CDR3, the DNA is TGTGCCAGCAGCTATATGGAGAACGAGCAGTACTTC.

This clonotype was counted many times. One junction end does not reproduce the germline sequence, and a read error may be involved. CDR3 region: CASSLVSQQTQYF. The CDR3 DNA follows: TGTGCCAGCAGCTTAGTTTCCCAACAGACCCAGTACTTC. This chain connects TRBV5-5 to TRBJ2-5, with D uncertain. The CDR3 totals 13 residues. The germline V gene encodes CDR1 SGHKS and CDR2 YYEKEE (reference sequence).

The sample holds many counts of this clonotype. The rearrangement joins TRBV5-5 to TRBJ1-5; 9 bases are shared with TRBD1. This CDR3 has 15 amino acids. CDR1 and CDR2 (germline): SGHKS, YYEKEE (reference sequence). V was clipped by 4 bases and J by 4 bases; unmatched bases: 6. The CDR3 coding sequence is TGTGCCAGCAGCCCTTGGACAGGGGAGAATCAGCCCCAGCATTTT. It translates to CASSPWTGENQPQHF.

The sample holds many counts of this clonotype. The genes are TRBV29-1 and TRBJ2-1; TRBD2 might be the D (6 bases). V was clipped by 3 bases and J by 3 bases, with 9 bases between them. This CDR3 has 13 residues. Germline V gene data show CDR1 as SQVTM and CDR2 as ANQGSEA. CDR3 bases: TGCAGCGTTGACGGGAGCTTCTACAATGAGCAGTTCTTC. As protein: CSVDGSFYNEQFF.

The chain carries TRBV20-1 and TRBJ1-5; the D is unclear. This CDR3 contains 14 residues. Between the trimmed V and J ends, which lost 3 bases and 0 bases, there was a span of 9 bases. Germline CDR1 is DFQATT and CDR2 is SNEGSKA (reference sequence). CDR3 amino acids: CSASGQYSNQPQHF. The CDR3 DNA is TGCAGTGCTAGTGGGCAGTATAGCAATCAGCCCCAGCATTTT.

This clonotype was counted ten times or more. The chain employs TRBV5-1 and TRBJ2-5; the match to TRBD1 covers 7 bases. This CDR3 contains 16 residues. CDR1 is SGHRS and CDR2 is YFSETQ in the germline V gene. The trim removed 4 bases at V and 2 bases at J, leaving 11 bases unmatched. The CDR3 DNA is TGCGCCAGCAGCCCCCAGGAAGGGGGCGGGCAAGAGACCCAGTACTTC. Residues: CASSPQEGGGQETQYF. The full variable domain, completed using reference TRBV5-1 and TRBJ2-5, is KAGVTQTPRYLIKTRGQQVTLSCSPISGHRSVSWYQQTPGQGLQFLFEYFSETQRNKGNFPGRFSGRQFSNSRSEMNVSTLELGDSALYLCASSPQEGGGQETQYFGPGTRLLVL.

There are many counts of this clonotype. CDR3 loop: CASSQELISAREQFF. The DNA of the CDR3 is TGTGCCAGCAGCCAAGAATTGATCAGCGCGCGAGAGCAGTTCTTC. The chain employs TRBV4-2 and TRBJ2-1; D is undetermined. CDR1 is LGHNA and CDR2 is YNFKEQ in the germline V gene. This CDR3 spans 15 amino acids. Trimming stripped 0 bases from V and 10 bases from J, with 16 bases between.

This clonotype was counted ten times or more. The genes are TRBV30 and TRBJ1-2; no clear D gene. There are 13 residues in the CDR3. The germline V gene encodes CDR1 GTSNPN and CDR2 SVGIG (reference sequence). Trimming cost V 3 bases and J 4 bases, with 12 bases left between them. The CDR3 DNA reads as TGTGCCTGGAGGATTCACGACGGCTATGGCTACACCTTC. Its protein is CAWRIHDGYGYTF. Looking up the rest from reference TRBV30 and TRBJ1-2 gives the full variable domain: SQTIHQWPATLVQPVGSPLSLECTVEGTSNPNLYWYRQAAGRGLQLLFYSVGIGQISSEVPQNLSASRPQDRQFILSSKKLLLSDSGFYLCAWRIHDGYGYTFGSGTRLTVV.

This clonotype was detected ten times or more. This chain connects TRBV11-3 to TRBJ2-2; no clear D gene. The CDR3 consists of 14 residues. Trimming took off 5 bases at V and 0 bases at J, with 7 bases between the two ends. Per germline, CDR1 SGHNT and CDR2 YENEEA. CDR3 sequence reads: CASSPRSNTGELFF. DNA of the CDR3: TGTGCCAGCAGCCCGAGGTCGAACACCGGGGAGCTGTTTTTT.

The chain employs TRBV5-1 and TRBJ2-7; D possibly matches TRBD1 or TRBD2 (5 bases each). CDR3 size: 15 residues. Germline CDR1 and CDR2: SGHRS and YFSETQ. Trimming pared 4 bases from V and 0 bases from J, leaving 14 bases between. The CDR3 loop reads CASSRDAYNSYEQYF. As DNA, the CDR3 is TGCGCCAGCAGCCGGGACGCGTACAACTCCTACGAGCAGTACTTC. Using reference TRBV5-1 and TRBJ2-7 for the parts outside the CDR3, the full variable domain is KAGVTQTPRYLIKTRGQQVTLSCSPISGHRSVSWYQQTPGQGLQFLFEYFSETQRNKGNFPGRFSGRQFSNSRSEMNVSTLELGDSALYLCASSRDAYNSYEQYFGPGTRLTVT.

This clonotype was counted ten times or more. The gene calls are TRBV5-6 and TRBJ1-6, with D unclear. This CDR3 is 16 amino acids long. The germline V gene has CDR1 SGHDT and CDR2 YYEEEE. V was clipped by 1 base and J by 8 bases, with 16 bases between them. CDR3 region: CASSLWAYSMYSPLHF. Written as DNA, the CDR3 is TGTGCCAGCAGCTTGTGGGCCTACTCGATGTATTCACCCCTCCACTTT.

The chain uses TRBV10-3 and TRBJ1-5; possible D gene TRBD1, 6 bases. Per germline, CDR1 ENHRY and CDR2 SYGVKD. CDR3 length equals 15 residues. Deletions cut 10 bases from V and 4 bases from J, with 20 bases between. This chain's CDR3 is CASGTGTIANQPQHF. The CDR3 region has the DNA TGTGCCAGTGGGACCGGGACAATCGCAAATCAGCCCCAGCATTTT.

This clonotype was counted at least ten times. This chain uses TRBV20-1 with TRBJ1-5; D gene unclear. The CDR3 extends over 15 amino acids. CDR1 is DFQATT and CDR2 is SNEGSKA in the germline V gene (reference sequence). Trimming pared 1 base from V and 3 bases from J, leaving 13 bases between. CDR3 sequence reads: CSARVWGTSNQPQHF. CDR3 DNA sequence: TGCAGTGCTAGAGTCTGGGGTACTTCCAATCAGCCCCAGCATTTT.

The table lists this clonotype with many counts. V gene TRBV6-1 combines with J gene TRBJ2-3; D is uncertain. CDR1 MNHNS and CDR2 SASEGT come from the germline V gene. The CDR3 is 15 amino acids. The germline V and J ends were trimmed by 6 bases and 4 bases, with 17 bases remaining between them. The CDR3 loop reads CASSPAASSADTQYF. The CDR3 DNA reads TGTGCCAGCAGCCCCGCTGCATCATCTGCAGATACGCAGTATTTT.

In its sample, this clonotype was seen many times. V is TRBV28 and J is TRBJ2-7; weak D call: TRBD2 (5 bases). The V and J ends lost 8 bases and 5 bases respectively, with 10 bases between them. Germline CDR1 is MDHEN and CDR2 is SYDVKM. This CDR3 spans 11 amino acids. The CDR3 sequence is CASGLAHEQYF. Here the CDR3 DNA reads TGTGCCAGCGGTCTAGCCCACGAGCAGTACTTC.

Only a few counts were recorded for this clonotype. The chain uses TRBV5-4 and TRBJ2-5; 9 bases align to TRBD2. The CDR3 totals 15 residues. Losses at the gene ends were 7 bases for V and 5 bases for J; bases not matched to a gene: 12. Looked up from germline, CDR1 is SGHNT and CDR2 is YYREEE (reference sequence). CDR3 bases: TGTGCCAGCCGCCGAGCGGGAGGTCGGGTGGAGACCCAGTACTTC. Protein sequence: CASRRAGGRVETQYF. The full variable domain, rest sourced from reference TRBV5-4 and TRBJ2-5, is ETGVTQSPTHLIKTRGQQVTLRCSSQSGHNTVSWYQQALGQGPQFIFQYYREEENGRGNFPPRFSGLQFPNYSSELNVNALELDDSALYLCASRRAGGRVETQYFGPGTRLLVL.

This clonotype has just a few counts. The chain combines TRBV11-2 with TRBJ2-1, with 12 bases identical to TRBD2. CDR3 length: 15 amino acids. Losses at the gene ends were 5 bases for V and 3 bases for J; bases not matched to a gene: 2. Germline CDR1 SGHAT, CDR2 FQNNGV. The CDR3 protein is CASSRTSGDYNEQFF. The CDR3, as DNA: TGTGCCAGCAGCCGGACTAGCGGGGACTACAATGAGCAGTTCTTC. Together with reference TRBV11-2 and TRBJ2-1, the CDR3 gives the full variable domain: EAGVAQSPRYKIIEKRQSVAFWCNPISGHATLYWYQQILGQGPKLLIQFQNNGVVDDSQLPKDRFSAERLKGVDSTLKIQPAKLEDSAVYLCASSRTSGDYNEQFFGPGTRLTVL.

The sample holds many counts of this clonotype. The CDR3 reads CATSRDAGSNQPQHF. The CDR3, as DNA: TGTGCCACCAGCAGAGATGCGGGTAGCAATCAGCCCCAGCATTTT. This rearrangement joins TRBV15 to TRBJ1-5; D gene unclear. V was pared by 0 bases and J by 0 bases, with 6 bases between. The CDR3 contains 15 residues. Germline loops: CDR1 LNHNV, CDR2 YYDKDF (reference sequence).

This clonotype was seen repeatedly, ten times or more. In DNA form, the CDR3 reads TGCGCCAGCAGCTCGGGACTAGCGGGAGTTCAAGAGACCCAGTACTTC. It codes for CASSSGLAGVQETQYF. V usage is TRBV5-1 and J usage is TRBJ2-5, with 14 bases identical to TRBD2. The CDR3 extends over 16 amino acids. Germline loops: CDR1 SGHRS, CDR2 YFSETQ. V dropped 3 bases and J dropped 2; count of bases not matched to a gene: 3.

This clonotype was detected many times. The chain employs TRBV20-1 and TRBJ2-3; unclear D gene. The CDR3 runs 14 residues. CDR1 is DFQATT and CDR2 is SNEGSKA in the germline V gene (reference sequence). V lost 0 bases, J lost 4 bases, and 11 bases lay in between. The chain's CDR3 is CSARDSRGADTQYF. The CDR3 DNA is TGCAGTGCTAGAGACTCCCGAGGAGCAGATACGCAGTATTTT.

In its sample, this clonotype was seen many times. The chain carries TRBV29-1 and TRBJ2-6, with TRBD2 as a possible D gene (6 bases). V gave up 3 bases and J gave up 4 bases, with 13 bases separating them. CDR3 size: 15 residues. Germline loops: CDR1 SQVTM, CDR2 ANQGSEA. The CDR3 nucleotides are TGCAGCGTTGACCTGGGGGGTTCCGGGGCCAACGTCCTGACTTTC. Translated, it gives CSVDLGGSGANVLTF.

The table lists this clonotype with many counts. J is TRBJ2-2 and V is TRBV20-1, with D maybe TRBD1 (6 bases). Germline CDR1 and CDR2: DFQATT and SNEGSKA (reference sequence). There are 14 residues in the CDR3. The germline V and J ends were trimmed by 5 bases and 1 base, with 11 bases remaining between them. CDR3: CSAPIRGNTGELFF. The CDR3 DNA sequence: TGCAGTGCTCCCATCAGGGGGAACACCGGGGAGCTGTTTTTT.